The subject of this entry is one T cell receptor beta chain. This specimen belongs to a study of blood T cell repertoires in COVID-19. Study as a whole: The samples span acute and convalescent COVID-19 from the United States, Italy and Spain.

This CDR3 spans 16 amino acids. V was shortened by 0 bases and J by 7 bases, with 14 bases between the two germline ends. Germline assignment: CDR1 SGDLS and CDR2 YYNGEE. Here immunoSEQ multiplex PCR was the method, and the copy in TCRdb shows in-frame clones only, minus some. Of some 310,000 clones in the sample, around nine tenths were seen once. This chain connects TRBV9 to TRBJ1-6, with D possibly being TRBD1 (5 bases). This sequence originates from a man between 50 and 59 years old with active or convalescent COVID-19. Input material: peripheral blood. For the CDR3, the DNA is TGTGCCAGCAGCGTAGAATCTGGGCAGGGAAATTCACCCCTCCACTTT. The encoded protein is CASSVESGQGNSPLHF.